The next 18 T cell receptor beta chains were all read from a single sample in a study of blood T cell repertoires in COVID-19. TCRdb keeps only in-frame clones here, not all; method: immunoSEQ multiplex PCR. This sample has 190,000 or so clones; 70% to 90% occur once, and the top ten carry 2.5% to 3.5%. The sample taken for sequencing was peripheral blood. The receptor source for this set is a middle-aged man with active or convalescent COVID-19.

The gene calls are TRBV28 and TRBJ1-3; possibly TRBD1 for D (5 bases). The CDR3 length is 16 residues. V was pared by 6 bases and J by 0 bases, with 15 bases between. From germline, CDR1 is MDHEN and CDR2 SYDVKM. The CDR3 DNA sequence: TGTGCCAGCAGATCCTCTGCAGGGATCTCTGGAAACACCATATATTTT. Protein: CASRSSAGISGNTIYF.

The table lists this clone with a count of one. The chain is built from TRBV24-1 and TRBJ2-5; TRBD2 matches 8 bases. J lost 0 bases, V lost 3 bases, and 2 bases had no gene match. This CDR3 contains 15 residues. Germline loops: CDR1 KGHDR, CDR2 SFDVKD. The CDR3 loop reads CATSDPAGDQETQYF. The CDR3 nucleotides read TGTGCCACCAGTGATCCAGCGGGGGACCAAGAGACCCAGTACTTC.

The chain links TRBV28 to TRBJ1-5; D gene uncertain. This CDR3 spans 13 amino acids. Germline CDR1 is MDHEN and CDR2 is SYDVKM. V was cut by 7 bases and J by 6 bases, with 13 bases left in between. CDR3: CASTNSRGQPQHF. The DNA for the CDR3 is TGTGCCAGCACCAACTCGAGAGGTCAGCCCCAGCATTTT.

CDR3 nucleotides: TGTGCCAGTAGTATCCGCCCCCTCGGGGGCTACACCTTC. Protein sequence: CASSIRPLGGYTF. The V and J genes are TRBV19 and TRBJ1-2; D remains ambiguous. This CDR3 contains 13 residues. V was cut by 3 bases and J by 8 bases, with 13 bases left in between. The germline CDR1 and CDR2 sequences are LNHDA and SQIVND (reference sequence).

The rearrangement uses TRBV5-4 and TRBJ2-2; possibly TRBD2 for D (5 bases). The germline V gene encodes CDR1 SGHNT and CDR2 YYREEE (reference sequence). The CDR3 spans 15 residues. Trimming took off 0 bases at V and 7 bases at J, with 13 bases between the two ends. In DNA form, the CDR3 reads TGTGCCAGCAGCTTGGCCGGGGTCATGAGCGGGGAGCTGTTTTTT. Protein product: CASSLAGVMSGELFF.

The chain recombines TRBV30 with TRBJ2-7; a weak D match, TRBD2 (5 bases). Germline loops: CDR1 GTSNPN, CDR2 SVGIG (reference sequence). Trimming left V 2 bases short and J 6 bases short, with 20 bases between. The CDR3 is 15 amino acids. The CDR3 reads CAWSPAGNRFSEQYF. CDR3 DNA: TGTGCCTGGAGTCCCGCGGGTAATCGATTTTCCGAGCAGTACTTC. Using reference TRBV30 and TRBJ2-7 for the parts outside the CDR3, the full variable domain is SQTIHQWPATLVQPVGSPLSLECTVEGTSNPNLYWYRQAAGRGLQLLFYSVGIGQISSEVPQNLSASRPQDRQFILSSKKLLLSDSGFYLCAWSPAGNRFSEQYFGPGTRLTVT.

The J gene is TRBJ2-7, the V gene TRBV7-2; D gene ambiguous. V lost 1 base to trimming and J lost 5 bases, with 12 bases between them. CDR1 is SGHTA and CDR2 is FQGNSA in the germline V gene. CDR3 length: 14 amino acids. The CDR3 is CASSLGGFGNEQYF. The CDR3, as DNA: TGTGCCAGCAGCTTAGGAGGATTCGGAAACGAGCAGTACTTC.

The rearrangement joins TRBV30 to TRBJ1-3, with D unresolved. V was cut by 3 bases and J by 1 base, with 7 bases left in between. Germline V gene data show CDR1 as GTSNPN and CDR2 as SVGIG (reference sequence). The CDR3 runs 13 residues. The CDR3 region has the DNA TGTGCCTGGAGGCCCGCGTCTGGAAACACCATATATTTT. Its translation is CAWRPASGNTIYF.

This clone was observed a handful of times. The chain uses TRBV12-5 and TRBJ2-3; 7 bases are shared with TRBD1. This CDR3 has 14 residues. V shed 5 bases and J 4 bases; nucleotides not matched to a gene: 6. Per germline, CDR1 LGHNT and CDR2 FRNRAP. CDR3 loop: CASGPKTGSDTQYF. In nucleotides, the CDR3 is TGTGCTAGTGGTCCGAAGACAGGGTCAGATACGCAGTATTTT.

The chain couples TRBV6-2 or TRBV6-3 to TRBJ2-1, with D perhaps matching TRBD2 (7 bases). The germline V gene encodes CDR1 MNHEY and CDR2 SVGEGT. Deletions cut 3 bases from V and 7 bases from J, with 16 bases between. The CDR3 runs to 15 residues. Written as DNA, the CDR3 is TGTGCCAGCAGTTATCGTGACGGGGGGCAGAATGAGCAGTTCTTC. Translation: CASSYRDGGQNEQFF.

In its sample, this clone was seen once. The V call is TRBV11-1, the J call TRBJ2-7; 9 positions agree with TRBD1. Trimming cost V 5 bases and J 3 bases; bases outside gene matches: 11. Germline assignment: CDR1 SGHAT and CDR2 FQDESV (reference sequence). This CDR3 has 16 residues. In nucleotides, the CDR3 is TGTGCCAGCAGCGTGCGTCCGGGACAGGGTGTCTACGAGCAGTACTTC. It codes for CASSVRPGQGVYEQYF.

The genes are TRBV7-2 and TRBJ1-6; the match to TRBD1 covers 7 bases. Trimming at V came to 3 bases and at J to 7 bases, leaving 3 bases not matched to a gene. The CDR3 consists of 14 residues. CDR1 is SGHTA, CDR2 FQGNSA, per germline. The CDR3 loop is CASSFGTDNSPLHF. CDR3 sequence (DNA): TGTGCCAGCAGCTTCGGGACAGACAATTCACCCCTCCACTTT. Combining the CDR3 with reference TRBV7-2 and TRBJ1-6 gives the whole variable domain GAGVSQSPSNKVTEKGKDVELRCDPISGHTALYWYRQSLGQGLEFLIYFQGNSAPDKSGLPSDRFSAERTGGSVSTLTIQRTQQEDSAVYLCASSFGTDNSPLHFGNGTRLTVT.

The genes are TRBV28 and TRBJ1-1; TRBD1 aligns across 7 bases. The germline V gene encodes CDR1 MDHEN and CDR2 SYDVKM. CDR3 length equals 12 residues. Trimming at V came to 7 bases and at J to 8 bases, leaving 7 bases not matched to a gene. The CDR3 loop is CASNLQGLEAFF. The CDR3 region has the DNA TGTGCCAGCAACCTACAGGGGTTAGAAGCTTTCTTT.

The chain uses TRBV5-1 and TRBJ1-2; no reliable D call. The ends were cut back, 4 bases at V and 2 bases at J, with 12 bases in the middle. Germline loops: CDR1 SGHRS, CDR2 YFSETQ. The CDR3 sequence is 14 residues long. The CDR3 bases are TGCGCCAGCAGCACCCGGAGTGCAAACTATGGCTACACCTTC. This sequence encodes CASSTRSANYGYTF. The variable domain in full, completed from reference TRBV5-1 and TRBJ1-2, reads KAGVTQTPRYLIKTRGQQVTLSCSPISGHRSVSWYQQTPGQGLQFLFEYFSETQRNKGNFPGRFSGRQFSNSRSEMNVSTLELGDSALYLCASSTRSANYGYTFGSGTRLTVV.

The chain is built from TRBV7-9 and TRBJ2-1; D is possibly TRBD2 (5 bases). Germline V CDR1 and CDR2: SEHNR, FQNEAQ (reference sequence). V dropped 3 bases and J dropped 10 bases, with 13 bases sitting between them. This CDR3 has 13 residues. The CDR3 region has the DNA TGTGCCAGCAGCTTCTGGGAGACCGGGGAGCAGTTCTTC. Translation: CASSFWETGEQFF.

The V call is TRBV6-2 or TRBV6-3, the J call TRBJ1-3; unclear D gene. V lost 2 bases and J lost 0, with 8 bases in between. The CDR3 sequence is 15 residues long. From germline, CDR1 is MNHEY and CDR2 SVGEGT. The CDR3 reads CASSYRQGSGNTIYF. The CDR3, as DNA: TGTGCCAGCAGTTACCGACAAGGCTCTGGAAACACCATATATTTT.

This chain uses TRBV7-3 with TRBJ2-5, with D possibly being TRBD2 (5 bases). V was trimmed by 5 bases and J by 2 bases, leaving 12 bases between them. Germline V gives CDR1 SGHTA, CDR2 FQGTGA. CDR3 length: 14 residues. The CDR3 protein is CASSLHGEQETQYF. CDR3 sequence (DNA): TGTGCCAGCAGCCTCCACGGGGAGCAAGAGACCCAGTACTTC.

This sequence joins TRBV10-3 and TRBJ2-5, with TRBD2 identical over 7 bases. This CDR3 has 14 amino acids. Losses at the gene ends were 5 bases for V and 4 bases for J; bases not matched to a gene: 7. The germline V gene has CDR1 ENHRY and CDR2 SYGVKD. This CDR3 reads CAISLDGGRETQYF. The CDR3 DNA reads as TGTGCCATCAGTCTCGACGGGGGGAGAGAGACCCAGTACTTC.